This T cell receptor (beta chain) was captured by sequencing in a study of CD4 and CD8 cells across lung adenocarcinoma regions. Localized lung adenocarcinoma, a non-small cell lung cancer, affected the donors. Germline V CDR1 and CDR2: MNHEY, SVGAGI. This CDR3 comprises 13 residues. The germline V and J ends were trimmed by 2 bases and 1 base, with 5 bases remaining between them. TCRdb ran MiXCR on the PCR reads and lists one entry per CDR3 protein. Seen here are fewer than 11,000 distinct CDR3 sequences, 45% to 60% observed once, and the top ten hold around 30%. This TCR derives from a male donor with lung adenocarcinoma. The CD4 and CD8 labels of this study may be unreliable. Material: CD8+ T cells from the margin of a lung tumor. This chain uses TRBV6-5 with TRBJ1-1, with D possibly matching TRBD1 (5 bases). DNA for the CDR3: TGTGCCAGCAGTTACGGGGGGAACACTGAAGCTTTCTTT. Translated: CASSYGGNTEAFF.